This T cell receptor beta chain originates from a study of blood T cell repertoires in COVID-19. Overall study: The United States, Italy and Spain provided the acute and convalescent COVID-19 samples. Sample material is recorded as cDNA or gDNA derived from T cells, B-cell-depleted T cells, or PBMCs.

The sample holds one count of this clone. The J segment lost 2 bases and the V segment lost 0 bases, leaving 5 bases of the junction unmatched. There are 19 residues in the CDR3. CDR1 is LNHNV, CDR2 YYDKDF, per germline (reference sequence). Authors' processing steps: Cell counts per sample came from amplifying reference gene primers. The repertoire was sequenced with immunoSEQ multiplex PCR; TCRdb's copy has only in-frame clones and lacks some. That table is the source of V, J and clone size, and D and trimming were worked out from the DNA. The sample comprises some 15,000 clones, around 91% of which are singletons, and more than 4% rests with the top ten.

The source of this sequence is a man in his 60s with active COVID-19. Sequencing was done on a sample of peripheral blood. The chain has TRBV15 and TRBJ2-1; TRBD2 agrees at 15 bases. The CDR3 DNA follows: TGTGCCACCAGCAGAGAGGGACTAGCGGGGGGCGGGACCTACAATGAGCAGTTCTTC. The encoded protein is CATSREGLAGGGTYNEQFF.